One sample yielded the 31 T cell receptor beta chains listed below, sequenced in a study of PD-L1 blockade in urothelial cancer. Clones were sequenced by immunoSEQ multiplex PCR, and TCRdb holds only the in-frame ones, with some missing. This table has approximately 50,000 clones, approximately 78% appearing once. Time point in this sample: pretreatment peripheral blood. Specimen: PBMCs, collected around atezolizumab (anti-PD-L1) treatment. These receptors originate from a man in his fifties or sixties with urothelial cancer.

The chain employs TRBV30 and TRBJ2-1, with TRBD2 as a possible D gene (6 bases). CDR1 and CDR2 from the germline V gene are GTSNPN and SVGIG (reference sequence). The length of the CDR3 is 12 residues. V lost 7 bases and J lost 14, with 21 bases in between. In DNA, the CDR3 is TGTGCCTACCAAAGGGTACCCGCGGGGAAGTTCTTC. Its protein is CAYQRVPAGKFF. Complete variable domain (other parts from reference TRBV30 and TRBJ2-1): SQTIHQWPATLVQPVGSPLSLECTVEGTSNPNLYWYRQAAGRGLQLLFYSVGIGQISSEVPQNLSASRPQDRQFILSSKKLLLSDSGFYLCAYQRVPAGKFFGPGTRLTVL.

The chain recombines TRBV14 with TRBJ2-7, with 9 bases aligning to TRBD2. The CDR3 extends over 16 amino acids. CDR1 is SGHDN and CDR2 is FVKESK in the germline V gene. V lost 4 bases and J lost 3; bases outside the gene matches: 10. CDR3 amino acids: CASSLTIAGAYYEQYV. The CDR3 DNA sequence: TGTGCCAGCAGCCTCACAATAGCGGGGGCCTACTACGAGCAGTACGTC.

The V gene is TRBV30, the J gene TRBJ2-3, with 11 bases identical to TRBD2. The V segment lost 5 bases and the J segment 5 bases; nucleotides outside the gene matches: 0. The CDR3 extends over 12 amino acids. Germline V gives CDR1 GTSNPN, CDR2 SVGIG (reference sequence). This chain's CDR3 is CAWGTSGDTQYF. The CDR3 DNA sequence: TGTGCCTGGGGGACTAGCGGAGATACGCAGTATTTT. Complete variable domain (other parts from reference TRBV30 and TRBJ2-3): SQTIHQWPATLVQPVGSPLSLECTVEGTSNPNLYWYRQAAGRGLQLLFYSVGIGQISSEVPQNLSASRPQDRQFILSSKKLLLSDSGFYLCAWGTSGDTQYFGPGTRLTVL.

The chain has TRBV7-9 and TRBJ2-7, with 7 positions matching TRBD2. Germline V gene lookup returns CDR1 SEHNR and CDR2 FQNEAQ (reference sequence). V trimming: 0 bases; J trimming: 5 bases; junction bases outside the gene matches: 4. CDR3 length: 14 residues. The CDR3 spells CASSLAGGSDEQYV. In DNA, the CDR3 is TGTGCCAGCAGCTTAGCGGGGGGGTCAGACGAGCAGTACGTC.

CDR3 DNA: TGTGCCAGCAGTCCCTTCCAAGAGACCCAGTACTTC. The encoded protein is CASSPFQETQYF. This chain links TRBV2 with TRBJ2-5; D not resolved. Trimming stripped 5 bases from V and 1 base from J, with 5 bases between. This CDR3 contains 12 residues. CDR1 is SNHLY and CDR2 is FYNNEI in the germline V gene.

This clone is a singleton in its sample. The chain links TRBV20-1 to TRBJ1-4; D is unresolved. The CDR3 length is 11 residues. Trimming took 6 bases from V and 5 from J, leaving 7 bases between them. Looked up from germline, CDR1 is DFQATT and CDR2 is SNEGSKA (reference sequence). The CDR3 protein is CSAAPNEKLFF. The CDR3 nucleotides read TGCAGTGCCGCGCCGAATGAAAAACTGTTTTTT.

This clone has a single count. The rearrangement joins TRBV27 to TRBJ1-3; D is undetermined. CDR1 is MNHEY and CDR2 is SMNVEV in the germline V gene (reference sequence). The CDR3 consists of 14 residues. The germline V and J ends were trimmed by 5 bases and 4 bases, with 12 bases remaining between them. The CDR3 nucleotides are TGTGCCAGCAGTATTACCGGGAGAGGAAACACCATATATTTT. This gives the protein CASSITGRGNTIYF.

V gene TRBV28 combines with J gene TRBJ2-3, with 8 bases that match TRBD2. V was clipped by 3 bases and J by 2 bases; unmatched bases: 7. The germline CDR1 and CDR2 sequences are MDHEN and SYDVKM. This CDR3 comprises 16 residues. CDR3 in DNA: TGTGCCAGCAGTTTGATACTAGCGGCGGACACAGATACGCAGTATTTT. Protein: CASSLILAADTDTQYF. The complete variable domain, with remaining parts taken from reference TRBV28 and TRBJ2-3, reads DVKVTQSSRYLVKRTGEKVFLECVQDMDHENMFWYRQDPGLGLRLIYFSYDVKMKEKGDIPEGYSVSREKKERFSLILESASTNQTSMYLCASSLILAADTDTQYFGPGTRLTVL.

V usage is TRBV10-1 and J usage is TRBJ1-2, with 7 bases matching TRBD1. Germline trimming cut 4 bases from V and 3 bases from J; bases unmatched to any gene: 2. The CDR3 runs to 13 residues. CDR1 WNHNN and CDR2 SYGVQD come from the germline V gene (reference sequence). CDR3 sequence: CASSAGTDYGYTF. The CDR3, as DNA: TGCGCCAGCAGTGCCGGGACAGACTATGGCTACACCTTC.

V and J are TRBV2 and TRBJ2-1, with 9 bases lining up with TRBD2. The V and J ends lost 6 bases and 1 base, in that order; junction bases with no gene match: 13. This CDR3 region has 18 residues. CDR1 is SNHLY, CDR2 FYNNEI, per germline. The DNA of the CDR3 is TGTGCCAGCAGGAGGGGCGGGAGGGCTTTTAGTTCCTACAATGAGCAGTTCTTC. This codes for CASRRGGRAFSSYNEQFF.

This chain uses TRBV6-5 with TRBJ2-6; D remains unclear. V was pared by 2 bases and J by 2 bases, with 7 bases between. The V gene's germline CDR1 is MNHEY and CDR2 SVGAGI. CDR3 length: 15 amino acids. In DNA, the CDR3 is TGTGCCAGCAGTTACGGGCAGACTGGGGCCAACGTCCTGACTTTC. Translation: CASSYGQTGANVLTF.

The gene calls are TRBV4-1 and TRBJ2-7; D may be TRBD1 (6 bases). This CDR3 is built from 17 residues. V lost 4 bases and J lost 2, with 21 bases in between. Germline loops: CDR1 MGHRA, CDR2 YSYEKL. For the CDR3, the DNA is TGCGCCAGCAGCCTGGGACCATCGGGACAATTTACCTACGAGCAGTACGTC. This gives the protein CASSLGPSGQFTYEQYV.

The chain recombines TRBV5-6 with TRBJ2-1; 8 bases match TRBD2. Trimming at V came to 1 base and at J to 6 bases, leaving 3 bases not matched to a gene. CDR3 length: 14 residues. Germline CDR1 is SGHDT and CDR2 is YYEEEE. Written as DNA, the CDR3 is TGTGCCAGCAGCTTGTTAGGGACTAGCAATGAGCAGTTCTTC. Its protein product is CASSLLGTSNEQFF.

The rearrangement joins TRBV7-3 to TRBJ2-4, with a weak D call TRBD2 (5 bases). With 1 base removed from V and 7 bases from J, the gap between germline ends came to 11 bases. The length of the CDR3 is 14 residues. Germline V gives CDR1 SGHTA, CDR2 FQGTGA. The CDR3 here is CASSLRGVPNIQYF. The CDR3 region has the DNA TGTGCCAGCAGCTTAAGGGGAGTTCCGAACATTCAGTACTTC.

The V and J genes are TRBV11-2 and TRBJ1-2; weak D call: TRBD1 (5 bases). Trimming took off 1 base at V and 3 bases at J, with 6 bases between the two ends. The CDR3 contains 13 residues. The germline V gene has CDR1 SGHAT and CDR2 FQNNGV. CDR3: CASSLGRDYGYTF. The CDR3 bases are TGTGCCAGCAGCTTAGGCAGGGACTATGGCTACACCTTC.

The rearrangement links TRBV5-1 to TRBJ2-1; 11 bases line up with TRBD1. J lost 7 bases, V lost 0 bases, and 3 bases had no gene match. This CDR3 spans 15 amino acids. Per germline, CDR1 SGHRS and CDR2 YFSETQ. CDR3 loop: CASSLEGQGVNEQFF. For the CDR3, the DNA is TGCGCCAGCAGCTTGGAGGGACAGGGGGTAAATGAGCAGTTCTTC.

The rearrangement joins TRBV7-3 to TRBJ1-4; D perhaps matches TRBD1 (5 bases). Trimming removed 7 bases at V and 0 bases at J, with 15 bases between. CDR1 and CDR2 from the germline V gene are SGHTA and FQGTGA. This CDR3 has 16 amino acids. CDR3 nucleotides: TGTGCCAGCACCACCCGTCAGGGCCCAACTAATGAAAAACTGTTTTTT. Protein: CASTTRQGPTNEKLFF.

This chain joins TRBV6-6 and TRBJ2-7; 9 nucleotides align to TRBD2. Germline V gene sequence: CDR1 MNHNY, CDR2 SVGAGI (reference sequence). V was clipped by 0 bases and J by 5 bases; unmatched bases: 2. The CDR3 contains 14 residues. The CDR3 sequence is CASSYSSGSHEQYF. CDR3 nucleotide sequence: TGTGCCAGCAGTTACTCTAGCGGGAGCCACGAGCAGTACTTC.

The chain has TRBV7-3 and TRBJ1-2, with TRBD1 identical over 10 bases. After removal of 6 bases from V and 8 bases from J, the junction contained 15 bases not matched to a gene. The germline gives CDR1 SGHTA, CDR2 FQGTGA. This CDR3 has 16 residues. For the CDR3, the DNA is TGTGCCAGCAGACCCACGGGACAGGGGACCTTGGGAGGCTACACCTTC. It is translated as CASRPTGQGTLGGYTF.

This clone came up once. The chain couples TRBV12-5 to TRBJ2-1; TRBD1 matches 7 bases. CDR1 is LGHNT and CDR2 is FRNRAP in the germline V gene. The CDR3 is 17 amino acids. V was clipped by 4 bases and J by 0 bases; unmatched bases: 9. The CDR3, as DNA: TGTGCTAGTGGTTCTGACTCGCCAGGGGGCTCCTACAATGAGCAGTTCTTC. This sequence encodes CASGSDSPGGSYNEQFF.

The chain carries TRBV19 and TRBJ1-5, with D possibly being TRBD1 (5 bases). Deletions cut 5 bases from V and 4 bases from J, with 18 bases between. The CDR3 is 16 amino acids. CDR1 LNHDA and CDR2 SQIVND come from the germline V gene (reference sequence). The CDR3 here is CASSDRQQIRNQPQHF. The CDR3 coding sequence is TGTGCCAGTAGTGACCGACAGCAGATCAGGAATCAGCCCCAGCATTTT. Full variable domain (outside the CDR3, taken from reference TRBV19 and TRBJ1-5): DGGITQSPKYLFRKEGQNVTLSCEQNLNHDAMYWYRQDPGQGLRLIYYSQIVNDFQKGDIAEGYSVSREKKESFPLTVTSAQKNPTAFYLCASSDRQQIRNQPQHFGDGTRLSIL.

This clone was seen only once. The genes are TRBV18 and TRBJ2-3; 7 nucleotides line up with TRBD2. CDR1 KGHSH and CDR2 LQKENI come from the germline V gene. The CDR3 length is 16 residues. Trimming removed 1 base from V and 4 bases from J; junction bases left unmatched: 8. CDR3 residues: CASSPLKGGSADTQYF. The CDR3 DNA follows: TGTGCCAGCTCACCACTAAAGGGCGGGAGCGCAGATACGCAGTATTTT.

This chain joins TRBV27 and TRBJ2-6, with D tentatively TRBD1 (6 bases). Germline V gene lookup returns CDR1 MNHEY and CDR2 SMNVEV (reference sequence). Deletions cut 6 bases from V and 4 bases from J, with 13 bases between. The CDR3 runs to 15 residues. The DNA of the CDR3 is TGTGCCAGCAGGAAACAGGGATCCGGGGCCAACGTCCTGACTTTC. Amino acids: CASRKQGSGANVLTF.

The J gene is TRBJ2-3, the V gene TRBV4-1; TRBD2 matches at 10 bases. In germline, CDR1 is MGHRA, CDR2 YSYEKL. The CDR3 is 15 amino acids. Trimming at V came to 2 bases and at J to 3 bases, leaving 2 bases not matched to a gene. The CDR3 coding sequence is TGCGCCAGCAGCCAATTAGCGGGAGGTACAGATACGCAGTATTTT. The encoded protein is CASSQLAGGTDTQYF.

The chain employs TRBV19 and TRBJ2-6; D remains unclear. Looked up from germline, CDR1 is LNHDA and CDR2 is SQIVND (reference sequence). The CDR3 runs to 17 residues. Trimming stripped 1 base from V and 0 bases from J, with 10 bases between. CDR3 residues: CASSIGVGASGANVLTF. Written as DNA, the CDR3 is TGTGCCAGTAGTATAGGAGTTGGAGCCTCTGGGGCCAACGTCCTGACTTTC.

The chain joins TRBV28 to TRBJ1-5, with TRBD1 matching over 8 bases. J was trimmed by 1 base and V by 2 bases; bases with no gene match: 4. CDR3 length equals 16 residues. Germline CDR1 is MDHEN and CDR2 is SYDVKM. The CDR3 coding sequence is TGTGCCAGCAGTTTAGGGCAGGGGGCCAGCAATCAGCCCCAGCATTTT. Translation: CASSLGQGASNQPQHF.

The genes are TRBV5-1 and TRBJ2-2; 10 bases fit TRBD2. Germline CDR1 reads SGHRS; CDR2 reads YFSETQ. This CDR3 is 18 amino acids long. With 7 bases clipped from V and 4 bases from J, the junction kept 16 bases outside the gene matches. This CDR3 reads CASSRGDSGGGSTGELFF. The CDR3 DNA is TGCGCCAGCTCCCGGGGAGACAGCGGGGGGGGAAGCACCGGGGAGCTGTTTTTT.

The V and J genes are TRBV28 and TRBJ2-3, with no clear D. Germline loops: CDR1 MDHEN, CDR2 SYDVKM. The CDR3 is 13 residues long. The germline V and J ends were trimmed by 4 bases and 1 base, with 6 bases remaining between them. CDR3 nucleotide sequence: TGTGCCAGCAGTTCCGTCGGCACAGATACGCAGTATTTT. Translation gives CASSSVGTDTQYF.

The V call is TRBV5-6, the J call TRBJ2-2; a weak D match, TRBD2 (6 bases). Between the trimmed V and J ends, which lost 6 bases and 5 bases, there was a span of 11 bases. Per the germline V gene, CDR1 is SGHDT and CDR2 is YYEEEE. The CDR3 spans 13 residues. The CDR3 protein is CASTLGGTGELFF. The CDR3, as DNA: TGTGCCAGCACCCTGGGGGGTACCGGGGAGCTGTTTTTT.

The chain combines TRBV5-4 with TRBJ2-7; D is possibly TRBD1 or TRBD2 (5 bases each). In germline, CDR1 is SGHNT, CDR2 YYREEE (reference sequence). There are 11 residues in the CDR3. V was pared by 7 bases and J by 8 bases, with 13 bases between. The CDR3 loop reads CASGPPGQQYV. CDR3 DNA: TGTGCCAGCGGCCCCCCGGGACAGCAGTACGTC.

For the CDR3, the DNA is TGTGCCAGCAGCCAAGAAGCACTGGCGGGTCAGCCCCAGCATTTT. Translation: CASSQEALAGQPQHF. The J gene is TRBJ1-5, the V gene TRBV4-2; D is uncertain. The CDR3 is 15 amino acids. V was cut by 0 bases and J by 6 bases, with 12 bases left in between. CDR1 LGHNA and CDR2 YNFKEQ come from the germline V gene.